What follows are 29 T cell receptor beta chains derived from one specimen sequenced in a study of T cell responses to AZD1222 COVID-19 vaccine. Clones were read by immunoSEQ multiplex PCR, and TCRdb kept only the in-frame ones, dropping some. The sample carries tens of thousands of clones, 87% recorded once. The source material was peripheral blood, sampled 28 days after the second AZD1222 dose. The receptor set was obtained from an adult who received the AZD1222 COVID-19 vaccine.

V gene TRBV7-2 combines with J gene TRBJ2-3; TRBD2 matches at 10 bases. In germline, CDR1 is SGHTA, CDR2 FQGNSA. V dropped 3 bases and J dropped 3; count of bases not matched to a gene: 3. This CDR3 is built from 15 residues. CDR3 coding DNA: TGTGCCAGCAGCTTGACTAGCGGGTATACAGATACGCAGTATTTT. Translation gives CASSLTSGYTDTQYF.

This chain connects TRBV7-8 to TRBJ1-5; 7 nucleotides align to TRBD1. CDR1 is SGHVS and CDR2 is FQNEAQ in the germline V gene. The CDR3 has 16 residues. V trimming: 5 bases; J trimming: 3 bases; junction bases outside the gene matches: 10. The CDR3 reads CASSRFTTGVNQPQHF. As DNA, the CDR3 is TGTGCCAGCAGCCGATTCACTACAGGGGTCAATCAGCCCCAGCATTTT.

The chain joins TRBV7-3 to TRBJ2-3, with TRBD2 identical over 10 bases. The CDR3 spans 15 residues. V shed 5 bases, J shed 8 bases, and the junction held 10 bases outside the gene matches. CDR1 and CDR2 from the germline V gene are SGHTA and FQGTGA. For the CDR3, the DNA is TGTGCCAGCAGCCCTCAGCGGGAGGGCTCAGCTACGCAGTATTTT. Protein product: CASSPQREGSATQYF.

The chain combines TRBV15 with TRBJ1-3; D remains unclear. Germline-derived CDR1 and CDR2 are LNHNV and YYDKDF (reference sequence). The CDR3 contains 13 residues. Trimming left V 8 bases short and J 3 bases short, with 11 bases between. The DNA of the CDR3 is TGTGCCACCGGTTGGGATCTTGGAAACACCATATATTTT. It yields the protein CATGWDLGNTIYF.

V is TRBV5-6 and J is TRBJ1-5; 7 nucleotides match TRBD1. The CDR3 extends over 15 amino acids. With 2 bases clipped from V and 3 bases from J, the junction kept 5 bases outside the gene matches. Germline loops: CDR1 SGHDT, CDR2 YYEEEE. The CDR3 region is CASSFNTGVNQPQHF. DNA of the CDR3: TGTGCCAGCAGCTTCAACACAGGGGTCAATCAGCCCCAGCATTTT.

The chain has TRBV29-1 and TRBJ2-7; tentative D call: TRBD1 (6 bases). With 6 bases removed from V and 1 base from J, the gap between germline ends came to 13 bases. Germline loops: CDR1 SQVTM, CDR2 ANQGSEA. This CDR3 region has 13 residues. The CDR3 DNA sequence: TGCAGCGTCGCTGAAGGGGGTTCCTACGAGCAGTACTTC. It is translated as CSVAEGGSYEQYF.

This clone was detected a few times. CDR3 DNA sequence: TGTGCCAGCGCTCCACAGGGGGCAGGGAACACCGGGGAGCTGTTTTTT. Amino acid sequence: CASAPQGAGNTGELFF. V and J are TRBV18 and TRBJ2-2, with 9 bases lining up with TRBD1. J was trimmed by 1 base and V by 8 bases; bases with no gene match: 8. Germline assignment: CDR1 KGHSH and CDR2 LQKENI. This CDR3 comprises 16 residues.

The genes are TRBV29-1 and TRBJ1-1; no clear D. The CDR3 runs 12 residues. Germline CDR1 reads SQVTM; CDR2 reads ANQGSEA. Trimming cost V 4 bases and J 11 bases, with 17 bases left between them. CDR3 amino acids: CSVVAEQVRAFF. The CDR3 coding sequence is TGCAGCGTTGTGGCTGAGCAGGTGCGGGCTTTCTTT.

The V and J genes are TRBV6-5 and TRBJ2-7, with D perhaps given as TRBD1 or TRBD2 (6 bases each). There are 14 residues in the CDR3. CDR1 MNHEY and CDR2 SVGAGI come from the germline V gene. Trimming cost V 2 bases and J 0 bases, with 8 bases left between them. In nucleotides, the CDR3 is TGTGCCAGCAGTTACGGAGGGGGCTCCTACGAGCAGTACTTC. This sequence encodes CASSYGGGSYEQYF.

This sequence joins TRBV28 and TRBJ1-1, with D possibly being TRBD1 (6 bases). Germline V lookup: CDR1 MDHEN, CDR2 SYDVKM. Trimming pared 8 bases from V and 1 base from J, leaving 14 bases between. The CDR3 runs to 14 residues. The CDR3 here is CASGGFRGNTEAFF. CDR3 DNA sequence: TGTGCCAGCGGAGGGTTCAGGGGGAACACTGAAGCTTTCTTT. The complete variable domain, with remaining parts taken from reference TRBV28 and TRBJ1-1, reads DVKVTQSSRYLVKRTGEKVFLECVQDMDHENMFWYRQDPGLGLRLIYFSYDVKMKEKGDIPEGYSVSREKKERFSLILESASTNQTSMYLCASGGFRGNTEAFFGQGTRLTVV.

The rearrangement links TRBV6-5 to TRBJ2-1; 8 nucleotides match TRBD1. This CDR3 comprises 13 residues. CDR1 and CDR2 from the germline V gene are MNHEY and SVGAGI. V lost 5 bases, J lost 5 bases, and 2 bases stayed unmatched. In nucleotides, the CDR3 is TGTGCCAGCAGTCTGACAGGGGACAATGAGCAGTTCTTC. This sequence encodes CASSLTGDNEQFF.

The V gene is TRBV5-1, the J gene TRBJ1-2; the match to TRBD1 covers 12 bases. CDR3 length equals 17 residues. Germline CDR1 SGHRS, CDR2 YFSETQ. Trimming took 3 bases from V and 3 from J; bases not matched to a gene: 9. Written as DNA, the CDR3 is TGCGCCAGCAGCTCGGTCGGGACAGGGGGCGCGGACTATGGCTACACCTTC. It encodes CASSSVGTGGADYGYTF.

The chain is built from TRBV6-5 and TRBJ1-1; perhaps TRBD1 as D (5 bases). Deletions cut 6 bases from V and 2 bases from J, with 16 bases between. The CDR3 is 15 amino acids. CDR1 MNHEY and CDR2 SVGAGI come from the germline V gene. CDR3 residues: CASRQRQNTNTEAFF. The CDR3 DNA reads TGTGCCAGCAGGCAACGACAGAACACCAACACTGAAGCTTTCTTT.

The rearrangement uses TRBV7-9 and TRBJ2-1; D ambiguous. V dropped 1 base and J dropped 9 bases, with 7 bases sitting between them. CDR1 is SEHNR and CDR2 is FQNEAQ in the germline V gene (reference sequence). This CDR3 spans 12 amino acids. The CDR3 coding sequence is TGTGCCAGCAGCTTAGTAAAATCTGAGCAGTTCTTC. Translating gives CASSLVKSEQFF.

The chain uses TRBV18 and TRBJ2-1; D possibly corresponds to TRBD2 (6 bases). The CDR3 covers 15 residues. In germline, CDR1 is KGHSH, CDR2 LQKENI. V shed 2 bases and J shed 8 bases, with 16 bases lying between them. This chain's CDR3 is CASSPRRLGEDEQFF. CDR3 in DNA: TGTGCCAGCTCACCAAGGAGACTAGGGGAGGATGAGCAGTTCTTC. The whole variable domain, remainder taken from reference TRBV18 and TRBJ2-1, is NAGVMQNPRHLVRRRGQEARLRCSPMKGHSHVYWYRQLPEEGLKFMVYLQKENIIDESGMPKERFSAEFPKEGPSILRIQQVVRGDSAAYFCASSPRRLGEDEQFFGPGTRLTVL.

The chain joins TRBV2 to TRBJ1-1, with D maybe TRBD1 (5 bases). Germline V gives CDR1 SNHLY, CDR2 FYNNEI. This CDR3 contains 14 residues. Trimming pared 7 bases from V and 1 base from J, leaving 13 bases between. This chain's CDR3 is CASKGQGRNTEAFF. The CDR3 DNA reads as TGTGCCAGCAAGGGGCAGGGCCGGAACACTGAAGCTTTCTTT.

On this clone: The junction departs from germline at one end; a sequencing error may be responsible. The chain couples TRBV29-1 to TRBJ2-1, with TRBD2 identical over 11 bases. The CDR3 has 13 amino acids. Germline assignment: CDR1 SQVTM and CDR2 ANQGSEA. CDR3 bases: TGCAGCGTTGGGACTAGCGGGTACAGTGAGCAGTTCTTC. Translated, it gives CSVGTSGYSEQFF.

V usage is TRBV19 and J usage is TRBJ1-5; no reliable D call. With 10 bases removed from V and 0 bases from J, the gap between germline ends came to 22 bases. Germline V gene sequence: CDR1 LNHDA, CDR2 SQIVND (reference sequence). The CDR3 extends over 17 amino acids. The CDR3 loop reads CATTIGMGRDSNQPQHF. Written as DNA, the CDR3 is TGTGCCACCACTATTGGGATGGGGAGGGATAGCAATCAGCCCCAGCATTTT.

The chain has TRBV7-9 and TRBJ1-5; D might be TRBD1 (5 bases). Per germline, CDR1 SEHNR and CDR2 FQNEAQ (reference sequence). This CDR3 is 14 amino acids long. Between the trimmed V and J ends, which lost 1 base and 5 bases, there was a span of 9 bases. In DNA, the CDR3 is TGTGCCAGCAGCTTAGGGGGGATACATCAGCCCCAGCATTTT. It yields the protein CASSLGGIHQPQHF.

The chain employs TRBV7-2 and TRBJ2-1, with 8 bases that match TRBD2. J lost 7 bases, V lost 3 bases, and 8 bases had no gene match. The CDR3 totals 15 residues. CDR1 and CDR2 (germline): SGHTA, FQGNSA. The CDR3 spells CASSFFPRGGNEQFF. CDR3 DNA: TGTGCCAGCAGCTTCTTTCCCCGCGGGGGGAATGAGCAGTTCTTC.

The DNA of the CDR3 is TGTGCCAGCAGTCCTCCAGGGATCCGGGAGACCCAGTACTTC. Translation gives CASSPPGIRETQYF. The rearrangement joins TRBV5-6 to TRBJ2-5; maybe TRBD1 (5 bases). CDR1 is SGHDT and CDR2 is YYEEEE in the germline V gene. The germline V and J ends were trimmed by 5 bases and 5 bases, with 16 bases remaining between them. There are 14 residues in the CDR3.

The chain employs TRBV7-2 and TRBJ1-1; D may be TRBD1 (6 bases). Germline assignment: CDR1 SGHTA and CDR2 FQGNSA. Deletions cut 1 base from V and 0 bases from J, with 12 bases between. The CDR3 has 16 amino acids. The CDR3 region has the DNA TGTGCCAGCAGCTTAGTGGGGGGGGCGGTGAACACTGAAGCTTTCTTT. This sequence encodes CASSLVGGAVNTEAFF.

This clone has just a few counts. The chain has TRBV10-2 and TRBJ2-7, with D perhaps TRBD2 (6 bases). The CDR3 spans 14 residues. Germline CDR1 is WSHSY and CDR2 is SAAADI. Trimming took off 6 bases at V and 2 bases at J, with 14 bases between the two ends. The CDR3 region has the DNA TGCGCCAGCAGCCTTAGCGGAGAAGCCTACGAGCAGTACTTC. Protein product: CASSLSGEAYEQYF.

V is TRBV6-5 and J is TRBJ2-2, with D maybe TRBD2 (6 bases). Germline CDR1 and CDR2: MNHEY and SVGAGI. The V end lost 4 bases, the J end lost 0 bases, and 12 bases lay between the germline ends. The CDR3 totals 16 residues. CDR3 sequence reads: CASSLWRVTNTGELFF. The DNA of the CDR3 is TGTGCCAGCAGTTTGTGGAGGGTTACGAACACCGGGGAGCTGTTTTTT.

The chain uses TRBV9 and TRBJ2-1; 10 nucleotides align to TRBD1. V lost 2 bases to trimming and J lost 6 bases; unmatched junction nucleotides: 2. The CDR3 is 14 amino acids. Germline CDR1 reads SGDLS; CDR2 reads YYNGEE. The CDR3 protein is CASSVTGGRNEQFF. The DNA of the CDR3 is TGTGCCAGCAGCGTGACAGGGGGCCGCAATGAGCAGTTCTTC. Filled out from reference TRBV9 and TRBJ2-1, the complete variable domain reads DSGVTQTPKHLITATGQRVTLRCSPRSGDLSVYWYQQSLDQGLQFLIQYYNGEERAKGNILERFSAQQFPDLHSELNLSSLELGDSALYFCASSVTGGRNEQFFGPGTRLTVL.

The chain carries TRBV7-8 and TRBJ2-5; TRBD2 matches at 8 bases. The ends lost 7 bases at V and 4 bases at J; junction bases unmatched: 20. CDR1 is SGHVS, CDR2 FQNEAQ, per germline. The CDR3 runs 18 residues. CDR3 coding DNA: TGTGCCAGCACCCCCCCCCTCCGACTAGCGCGGAGGGGAGAGACCCAGTACTTC. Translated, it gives CASTPPLRLARRGETQYF.

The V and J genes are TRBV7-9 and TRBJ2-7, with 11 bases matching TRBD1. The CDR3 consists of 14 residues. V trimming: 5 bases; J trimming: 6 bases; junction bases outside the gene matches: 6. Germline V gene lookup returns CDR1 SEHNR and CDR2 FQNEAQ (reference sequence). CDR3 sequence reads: CASSPGQGASEQYF. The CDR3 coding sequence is TGTGCCAGCAGCCCAGGACAGGGGGCGTCCGAGCAGTACTTC.

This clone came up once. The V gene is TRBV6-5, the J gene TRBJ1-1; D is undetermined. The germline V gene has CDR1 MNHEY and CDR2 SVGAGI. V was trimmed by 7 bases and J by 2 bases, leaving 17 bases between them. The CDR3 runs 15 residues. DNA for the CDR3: TGTGCCAGCATGAGCCAGGCGGGAAGAAACACTGAAGCTTTCTTT. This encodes CASMSQAGRNTEAFF.

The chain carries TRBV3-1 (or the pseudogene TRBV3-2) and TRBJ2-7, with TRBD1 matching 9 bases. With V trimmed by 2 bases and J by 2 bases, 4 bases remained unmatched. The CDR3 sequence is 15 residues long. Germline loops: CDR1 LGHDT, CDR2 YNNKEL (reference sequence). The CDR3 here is CASSQSGQGTYEQYF. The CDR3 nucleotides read TGTGCCAGCAGCCAATCAGGACAGGGGACCTACGAGCAGTACTTC.